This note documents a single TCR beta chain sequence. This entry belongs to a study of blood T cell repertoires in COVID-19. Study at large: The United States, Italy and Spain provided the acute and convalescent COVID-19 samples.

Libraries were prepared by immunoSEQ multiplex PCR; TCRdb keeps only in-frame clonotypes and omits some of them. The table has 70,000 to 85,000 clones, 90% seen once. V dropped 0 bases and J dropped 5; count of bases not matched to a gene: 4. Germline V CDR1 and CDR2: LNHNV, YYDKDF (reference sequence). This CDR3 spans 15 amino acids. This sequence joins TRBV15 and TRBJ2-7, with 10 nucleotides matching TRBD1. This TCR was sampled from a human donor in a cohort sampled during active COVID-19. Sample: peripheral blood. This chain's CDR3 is CATSRDLGTGDEQYF. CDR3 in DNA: TGTGCCACCAGCAGAGATCTGGGGACAGGGGACGAGCAGTACTTC.